These 22 T cell receptor beta chains were all obtained from the same sample, sequenced in a study of CD8 T cells in ankylosing spondylitis. Points from the study as a whole: Blood from ankylosing spondylitis patients appeared to carry a characteristic roughly 8-variant TCR beta motif.

The antigens these receptors bind are not known. TCRdb independently ran MiXCR on the 5' RACE reads; one entry per CDR3 protein. Here the sample spans 800,000 to 900,000 distinct CDR3 sequences, about 10% being singletons. Sequenced material: blood, either unsorted or a sorted T cell fraction (not recorded which). All receptors come from a male donor with ankylosing spondylitis.

This rearrangement joins TRBV4-3 to TRBJ1-1; D remains unclear. The CDR3 has 14 amino acids. Trimming left V 0 bases short and J 6 bases short, with 11 bases between. Germline CDR1 LGHNA, CDR2 YSLEER. This CDR3 is CASSQDKGFAEAFF. The CDR3 nucleotides are TGCGCCAGCAGCCAAGATAAGGGTTTCGCTGAAGCTTTCTTT.

The V gene is TRBV24-1, the J gene TRBJ2-5; 7 positions match TRBD2. The CDR3 loop spans 17 amino acids. Per germline, CDR1 KGHDR and CDR2 SFDVKD. J was trimmed by 5 bases and V by 4 bases; bases with no gene match: 15. CDR3 in amino acids: CATSDPRGGNGLETQYF. The DNA of the CDR3 is TGTGCCACCAGTGACCCAAGGGGAGGGAACGGTTTGGAGACCCAGTACTTC.

About this clonotype: Germline is not matched at one junction end, which may reflect a read error. The chain joins TRBV5-1 to TRBJ2-1; TRBD1 aligns across 12 bases. The germline V gene has CDR1 SGHRS and CDR2 YFSETQ. The CDR3 consists of 15 residues. CDR3 nucleotide sequence: TGCGCCAGCAGCGGGGGACAGGGGGCCTACAATGAGCAGATCTTC. Residues: CASSGGQGAYNEQIF. Full variable domain (rest looked up from reference TRBV5-1 and TRBJ2-1): KAGVTQTPRYLIKTRGQQVTLSCSPISGHRSVSWYQQTPGQGLQFLFEYFSETQRNKGNFPGRFSGRQFSNSRSEMNVSTLELGDSALYLCASSGGQGAYNEQIFGPGTRLTVL.

As DNA, the CDR3 is TGTGCCACCAGCAGAGATCTGGAGGTGAACACTGAAGCTTTCTTT. Protein sequence: CATSRDLEVNTEAFF. The chain couples TRBV15 to TRBJ1-1; D is unresolved. The V and J ends lost 0 bases and 0 bases respectively, with 8 bases between them. This CDR3 contains 15 residues. CDR1 LNHNV and CDR2 YYDKDF come from the germline V gene (reference sequence).

This clonotype appeared a few times. The chain is built from TRBV9 and TRBJ2-1; 10 bases match TRBD2. From germline, CDR1 is SGDLS and CDR2 YYNGEE. This CDR3 has 17 amino acids. V dropped 7 bases and J dropped 7; count of bases not matched to a gene: 17. The CDR3 protein is CASGAGGPGGYGNEQFF. CDR3 nucleotide sequence: TGTGCCAGCGGAGCGGGAGGGCCGGGGGGGTATGGTAATGAGCAGTTCTTC.

This chain links TRBV5-1 with TRBJ1-2; 9 bases fit TRBD1. CDR3 length: 14 amino acids. J gave up 5 bases and V 4 bases, and 6 bases lay outside the gene matches. The V gene's germline CDR1 is SGHRS and CDR2 YFSETQ. In DNA, the CDR3 is TGCGCCAGCAGCGGACAGGGGACGGGTTATGGCTACACCTTC. Protein product: CASSGQGTGYGYTF.

This clonotype was observed a handful of times. The chain has TRBV20-1 and TRBJ2-5; a weak D match, TRBD2 (6 bases). Germline V CDR1 and CDR2: DFQATT, SNEGSKA (reference sequence). V dropped 3 bases and J dropped 10 bases, with 12 bases sitting between them. CDR3 length equals 11 residues. The CDR3 protein is CSAREGLRQYF. CDR3 DNA sequence: TGCAGTGCTAGGGAGGGACTCCGCCAGTACTTC.

In its sample, this clonotype was seen many times. The genes are TRBV12-3 or TRBV12-4 and TRBJ1-2; D is undetermined. This CDR3 contains 12 residues. The ends were cut back, 4 bases at V and 8 bases at J, with 11 bases in the middle. The CDR3 sequence is CASSSRVGGYTF. CDR3 nucleotide sequence: TGTGCCAGCAGTTCCCGGGTTGGAGGCTACACCTTC.

The chain uses TRBV10-3 and TRBJ2-2, with 8 bases lining up with TRBD1. The germline V gene has CDR1 ENHRY and CDR2 SYGVKD. V shed 7 bases, J shed 3 bases, and the junction held 4 bases outside the gene matches. The CDR3 runs to 14 residues. CDR3 nucleotide sequence: TGTGCCATCAAAGAGACAGGGGACACCGGGGAGCTGTTTTTT. This translates into CAIKETGDTGELFF.

This clonotype was seen a handful of times. The rearrangement joins TRBV18 to TRBJ1-5; D is perhaps TRBD1 (5 bases). Germline V gene sequence: CDR1 KGHSH, CDR2 LQKENI. V was trimmed by 6 bases and J by 6 bases, leaving 12 bases between them. The CDR3 is 13 residues long. CDR3 amino acids: CASSGGISQPQHF. The CDR3, as DNA: TGTGCCAGCTCGGGGGGTATCAGTCAGCCCCAGCATTTT.

The sample holds a few counts of this clonotype. This rearrangement joins TRBV7-2 to TRBJ1-4; TRBD1 matches at 9 bases. The germline CDR1 and CDR2 sequences are SGHTA and FQGNSA. The junction had 19 bases not matched to a gene; V was cut back by 0 bases and J by 8 bases. The CDR3 totals 20 residues. The CDR3 bases are TGTGCCAGCAGCTTAGCCGTGGGACAGGGTCGGGATGGGCAGCAAGAAAAACTGTTTTTT. It yields the protein CASSLAVGQGRDGQQEKLFF.

V usage is TRBV6-5 and J usage is TRBJ2-5; the D gene is possibly TRBD1 (5 bases). Germline CDR1 MNHEY, CDR2 SVGAGI. Trimming left V 4 bases short and J 5 bases short, with 14 bases between. CDR3 length: 14 residues. CDR3: CASSSYQGRETQYF. CDR3 nucleotides: TGTGCCAGCAGTTCGTACCAGGGCCGTGAGACCCAGTACTTC.

This clonotype was counted a few times. The V and J genes are TRBV28 and TRBJ1-1; D perhaps matches TRBD1 (5 bases). There are 13 residues in the CDR3. Germline CDR1 reads MDHEN; CDR2 reads SYDVKM. Trimming removed 6 bases from V and 3 bases from J, with 11 bases in between. CDR3 region: CASRAQGDTEAFF. CDR3 DNA sequence: TGTGCCAGCAGGGCCCAGGGTGACACTGAAGCTTTCTTT.

This clonotype showed up just a few times. The gene calls are TRBV15 and TRBJ1-1; 8 positions match TRBD1. This CDR3 spans 14 amino acids. After removal of 6 bases from V and 2 bases from J, the junction contained 5 bases not matched to a gene. Germline CDR1 is LNHNV and CDR2 is YYDKDF (reference sequence). The CDR3 DNA reads as TGTGCCACCAGTCGGACAGGGCTCAACACTGAAGCTTTCTTT. Amino acid sequence: CATSRTGLNTEAFF.

This clonotype came up a few times. In DNA form, the CDR3 reads TGCGCCAGCAGCCAAGATAACAGGGGAGGCAATCAGCCCCAGCATTTT. This gives the protein CASSQDNRGGNQPQHF. This rearrangement joins TRBV4-3 to TRBJ1-5; TRBD1 agrees at 7 bases. V dropped 0 bases and J dropped 2; count of bases not matched to a gene: 4. The germline gives CDR1 LGHNA, CDR2 YSLEER. The CDR3 is 16 residues long.

This sequence joins TRBV20-1 and TRBJ2-7; D gene unclear. The V end was cut by 2 bases, the J end by 8 bases, with 10 bases between. CDR3 length equals 11 residues. The germline V gene encodes CDR1 DFQATT and CDR2 SNEGSKA (reference sequence). The CDR3 is CSARNMPQQYF. In nucleotides, the CDR3 is TGCAGTGCTAGAAATATGCCCCAGCAGTACTTC.

This clonotype was observed a handful of times. V usage is TRBV10-3 and J usage is TRBJ2-3, with D possibly TRBD2 on 7 matching bases. V was cut by 5 bases and J by 1 base, with 13 bases left in between. The CDR3 length is 15 residues. Germline V gene lookup returns CDR1 ENHRY and CDR2 SYGVKD. The DNA of the CDR3 is TGTGCCATCAGTTCGGCGGGGGCCGGCACAGATACGCAGTATTTT. It codes for CAISSAGAGTDTQYF.

This clonotype has more than one count but fewer than ten. The rearrangement joins TRBV7-2 to TRBJ1-5; 10 bases are shared with TRBD1. The CDR3 length is 16 residues. With 5 bases clipped from V and 2 bases from J, the junction kept 6 bases outside the gene matches. In germline, CDR1 is SGHTA, CDR2 FQGNSA. The CDR3 DNA is TGTGCCAGCAGCACCTCCGGGACAGGGGGCAATCAGCCCCAGCATTTT. Protein product: CASSTSGTGGNQPQHF.

This clonotype came up a few times. This chain connects TRBV4-1 to TRBJ2-3; 7 nucleotides line up with TRBD2. Trimming took 0 bases from V and 2 from J; bases not matched to a gene: 2. This CDR3 spans 15 amino acids. Germline CDR1 and CDR2: MGHRA and YSYEKL. The CDR3 loop is CASSQETSDTDTQYF. As DNA, the CDR3 is TGCGCCAGCAGCCAAGAAACTAGCGACACAGATACGCAGTATTTT.

The rearrangement uses TRBV6-5 and TRBJ1-1; possible D gene TRBD1, 6 bases. Germline CDR1 reads MNHEY; CDR2 reads SVGAGI. Trimming cost V 2 bases and J 4 bases, with 11 bases left between them. The CDR3 is 14 residues long. This chain's CDR3 is CASSYADRRTEAFF. In nucleotides, the CDR3 is TGTGCCAGCAGTTACGCCGACAGGCGCACTGAAGCTTTCTTT.

This clonotype was picked up a small number of times. The V call is TRBV7-2, the J call TRBJ2-2, with TRBD1 as a possible D gene (5 bases). This CDR3 is 14 amino acids long. V lost 2 bases, J lost 5 bases, and 9 bases lay in between. Per germline, CDR1 SGHTA and CDR2 FQGNSA. CDR3 residues: CASSLLRVTGELFF. CDR3 sequence (DNA): TGTGCCAGCAGCTTACTCAGGGTTACCGGGGAGCTGTTTTTT.

This clonotype has more than one count but fewer than ten. The chain uses TRBV18 and TRBJ2-5; 9 nucleotides agree with TRBD1. The CDR3 consists of 15 residues. The V segment lost 2 bases and the J segment 4 bases; nucleotides outside the gene matches: 5. Germline V lookup: CDR1 KGHSH, CDR2 LQKENI. In DNA, the CDR3 is TGTGCCAGCTCACCATGGACAGGGGAAGTAGAGACCCAGTACTTC. Its protein product is CASSPWTGEVETQYF. Drawing the rest from reference TRBV18 and TRBJ2-5, the complete variable domain is NAGVMQNPRHLVRRRGQEARLRCSPMKGHSHVYWYRQLPEEGLKFMVYLQKENIIDESGMPKERFSAEFPKEGPSILRIQQVVRGDSAAYFCASSPWTGEVETQYFGPGTRLLVL.